This T cell receptor beta chain stems from a study of cytomegalovirus exposure and HLA in healthy donors. Study in general: A later analysis reported the same platform for the 100 to 150 validation repertoires and the approximately 700 first-cohort repertoires. Findings of the study overall: There were a few CMV-associated chains whose specificity for CMV antigens was confirmed in vitro. Reported results showed that the classifier diagnosed cytomegalovirus status with high specificity and sensitivity. Associated with cytomegalovirus, according to the listing, were fewer than 200 TCR beta chains.

This clone occurred a few times. Its antigen remains unidentified. Sequencing used immunoSEQ multiplex PCR; TCRdb keeps in-frame clones, though not all of them. The sample includes about 65,000 clones, about 92% of them seen just once. The ends lost 7 bases at V and 2 bases at J; junction bases unmatched: 6. Germline assignment: CDR1 MDHEN and CDR2 SYDVKM. CDR3 length equals 16 residues. What was sequenced was PBMCs. The chain links TRBV28 to TRBJ1-3, with TRBD1 matching over 12 bases. The origin of this receptor is a woman in her late teens or twenties in good health and CMV-seronegative. CDR3 bases: TGTGCCAGCATCCCGGGACAGGGGGCAGCTGGAAACACCATATATTTT. Its protein is CASIPGQGAAGNTIYF.